The 6 T cell receptor beta chains presented below share a single source sample, sequenced in a study of shared clonotypes between healthy human individuals. The protocol was immunoSEQ multiplex PCR, while the TCRdb copy is restricted to in-frame clones and leaves out a portion. The repertoire holds about 1.5 million clones, with 95% to 99% as singletons. The sequenced material came from naive CD4+ T cells sorted from blood. Subset meaning: CD45RA+ positively selected. These receptors were taken from a young man in good health.

This clone showed up just once. V is TRBV2 and J is TRBJ2-3; D is possibly TRBD2 (6 bases). Between the trimmed V and J ends, which lost 8 bases and 0 bases, there was a span of 12 bases. The CDR3 contains 14 residues. Looked up from germline, CDR1 is SNHLY and CDR2 is FYNNEI. This CDR3 is CASLRGYSTDTQYF. In DNA form, the CDR3 reads TGTGCCAGCCTGCGGGGCTATAGCACAGATACGCAGTATTTT.

The chain has TRBV5-6 and TRBJ2-2; D might be TRBD2 (6 bases). The CDR3 covers 17 residues. Trimming removed 3 bases at V and 5 bases at J, with 20 bases between. In germline, CDR1 is SGHDT, CDR2 YYEEEE. CDR3 amino acids: CASSSGWLAEGTGELFF. For the CDR3, the DNA is TGTGCCAGCAGCTCTGGGTGGTTAGCGGAGGGAACCGGGGAGCTGTTTTTT. The variable domain in full, with the rest retrieved from reference TRBV5-6 and TRBJ2-2, is DAGVTQSPTHLIKTRGQQVTLRCSPKSGHDTVSWYQQALGQGPQFIFQYYEEEERQRGNFPDRFSGHQFPNYSSELNVNALLLGDSALYLCASSSGWLAEGTGELFFGEGSRLTVL.

This sequence joins TRBV7-9 and TRBJ2-7; 8 bases map to TRBD2. The CDR3 is 15 residues long. Trimming took 7 bases from V and 6 from J; bases not matched to a gene: 14. The germline V gene encodes CDR1 SEHNR and CDR2 FQNEAQ (reference sequence). The CDR3: CASTGLIAGNFEQYF. In DNA, the CDR3 is TGTGCCAGCACCGGCCTCATAGCGGGAAATTTCGAGCAGTACTTC.

The chain uses TRBV6-5 and TRBJ2-7; 10 bases agree with TRBD2. Germline V lookup: CDR1 MNHEY, CDR2 SVGAGI. V was pared by 10 bases and J by 6 bases, with 15 bases of the junction left unmatched. The CDR3 is made up of 15 amino acids. The CDR3 protein is CATQASGSALREQYF. CDR3 bases: TGTGCCACCCAGGCTAGCGGGAGTGCTCTACGCGAGCAGTACTTC.

This clone occurred once. Additional DNA sequences in this sample encode the identical CDR3. This chain links TRBV29-1 with TRBJ1-5; D perhaps matches TRBD1 (6 bases). This CDR3 region has 12 residues. V was cut by 4 bases and J by 7 bases, with 11 bases left in between. Per the germline V gene, CDR1 is SQVTM and CDR2 is ANQGSEA. The CDR3 loop reads CSVGSGDQPQHF. The CDR3 DNA reads TGCAGCGTTGGTTCAGGGGACCAGCCCCAGCATTTT.

The gene calls are TRBV9 and TRBJ2-7; the D gene is possibly TRBD1 (6 bases). The CDR3 has 13 amino acids. V was shortened by 3 bases and J by 3 bases, with 10 bases between the two germline ends. Germline assignment: CDR1 SGDLS and CDR2 YYNGEE. The CDR3 DNA reads TGTGCCAGCAGCGCAGGGGCCCACTACGAGCAGTACTTC. It is translated as CASSAGAHYEQYF.